The 24 T cell receptor beta chains in this list originate from one sample, sequenced in a study of T cells in Graves' hyperthyroidism and ophthalmopathy. The TCR beta CDR3 regions underwent amplification using RNA transcripts as the source. In the first-round RT-PCR of the TCR CDR3, the HTBI primer set was used. TCRdb redid the calling of the multiplex PCR reads with MiXCR, one entry per CDR3 protein. The sample yields 450,000 to 650,000 distinct CDR3 sequences, 20% to 25% seen once. Sequenced: blood. The source is a man younger than 35 with Graves' hyperthyroidism.

This clonotype was recorded a few times. The chain carries TRBV20-1 and TRBJ2-2, with D possibly TRBD2 on 5 matching bases. This CDR3 is built from 17 residues. Germline CDR1 is DFQATT and CDR2 is SNEGSKA (reference sequence). Trimming removed 5 bases at V and 1 base at J, with 20 bases between. CDR3: CSARGFRSRQNTGELFF. CDR3 DNA sequence: TGCAGTGCTCGGGGTTTTAGGAGCCGACAGAACACCGGGGAGCTGTTTTTT.

The chain has TRBV6-2 or TRBV6-3 and TRBJ2-7; TRBD1 matches 7 bases. Per germline, CDR1 MNHEY and CDR2 SVGEGT. Trimming at V came to 7 bases and at J to 3 bases, leaving 6 bases not matched to a gene. CDR3 length: 13 residues. The CDR3 is CASTKTGNYEQYF. In nucleotides, the CDR3 is TGTGCCAGCACTAAGACAGGGAACTACGAGCAGTACTTC.

This clonotype occurred many times. Here the CDR3 reads CASSLYQGARETQYF. CDR3 DNA sequence: TGTGCCAGCAGTTTATATCAGGGGGCGAGAGAGACCCAGTACTTC. V usage is TRBV12-3 or TRBV12-4 and J usage is TRBJ2-5, with 8 bases identical to TRBD1. V lost 2 bases, J lost 4 bases, and 6 bases stayed unmatched. This CDR3 contains 15 residues.

This clonotype showed up just a few times. The chain is built from TRBV30 and TRBJ2-7, with 7 nucleotides matching TRBD1. The junction had 2 bases not matched to a gene; V was cut back by 4 bases and J by 2 bases. The germline CDR1 and CDR2 sequences are GTSNPN and SVGIG (reference sequence). The CDR3 has 12 amino acids. CDR3 sequence reads: CAWKTGTYEQYF. The CDR3 nucleotides are TGTGCCTGGAAGACAGGGACCTACGAGCAGTACTTC.

The sample holds many counts of this clonotype. The rearrangement links TRBV6-1 to TRBJ1-2; TRBD1 matches at 9 bases. V gave up 6 bases and J gave up 4 bases; unmatched junction bases: 9. This CDR3 is built from 15 residues. Germline lookup yields CDR1 MNHNS and CDR2 SASEGT. CDR3 protein: CASRVNRGRVYGYTF. The CDR3 DNA sequence: TGTGCCAGCAGGGTTAACAGGGGGCGCGTCTATGGCTACACCTTC.

This clonotype has a handful of counts. The chain carries TRBV12-3 or TRBV12-4 and TRBJ2-5, with a possible D match to TRBD2 (6 bases). The V gene lost 7 bases and the J gene lost 1 base, with 19 bases spanning the gap. This CDR3 has 16 amino acids. CDR3 sequence reads: CASILGGNTTQETQYF. CDR3 DNA: TGTGCCAGCATCCTGGGGGGAAATACAACCCAAGAGACCCAGTACTTC.

The V gene is TRBV19, the J gene TRBJ1-1, with 7 bases matching TRBD1. The CDR3 is made up of 13 amino acids. CDR1 is LNHDA, CDR2 SQIVND, per germline (reference sequence). V lost 6 bases and J lost 1; bases outside the gene matches: 2. The CDR3: CASRDRTNTEAFF. The CDR3 DNA sequence: TGTGCCAGTAGGGACAGGACGAACACTGAAGCTTTCTTT. The full variable domain, completed using reference TRBV19 and TRBJ1-1, is DGGITQSPKYLFRKEGQNVTLSCEQNLNHDAMYWYRQDPGQGLRLIYYSQIVNDFQKGDIAEGYSVSREKKESFPLTVTSAQKNPTAFYLCASRDRTNTEAFFGQGTRLTVV.

V and J are TRBV30 and TRBJ2-7; D not resolved. Germline values: CDR1 GTSNPN, CDR2 SVGIG (reference sequence). V was shortened by 1 base and J by 0 bases, with 7 bases between the two germline ends. The CDR3 consists of 13 residues. CDR3 sequence reads: CAWSGAASYEQYF. The DNA of the CDR3 is TGTGCCTGGAGTGGCGCAGCCTCCTACGAGCAGTACTTC.

This clonotype was seen ten or more times. This chain uses TRBV20-1 with TRBJ2-7, with 8 bases lining up with TRBD1. The CDR3 has 15 residues. V gave up 1 base and J gave up 4 bases; unmatched junction bases: 9. Per the germline V gene, CDR1 is DFQATT and CDR2 is SNEGSKA (reference sequence). CDR3 nucleotides: TGCAGTGCTAGAGCGGCGACGCAGGGGGCTTACGAGCAGTACTTC. This translates into CSARAATQGAYEQYF.

The rearrangement uses TRBV6-5 and TRBJ2-5, with 8 bases aligning to TRBD1. The CDR3 covers 15 residues. Unmatched junction bases numbered 9, after V lost 2 bases and J lost 7 bases. Germline assignment: CDR1 MNHEY and CDR2 SVGAGI. In DNA form, the CDR3 reads TGTGCCAGCAGTTACCGGACAGGGACATTAAGGACCCAGTACTTC. Translated, it gives CASSYRTGTLRTQYF.

This clonotype has only one observation. The chain combines TRBV5-1 with TRBJ1-1; 7 bases map to TRBD1. The CDR3 consists of 16 residues. V was clipped by 4 bases and J by 0 bases; unmatched bases: 9. Looked up from germline, CDR1 is SGHRS and CDR2 is YFSETQ. The chain's CDR3 is CASSMGTADMNTEAFF. The CDR3 DNA follows: TGCGCCAGCAGCATGGGGACAGCAGACATGAACACTGAAGCTTTCTTT.

This chain connects TRBV18 to TRBJ2-7; D is perhaps TRBD1 (6 bases). Trimming removed 1 base from V and 5 bases from J, with 12 bases in between. The CDR3 covers 14 residues. CDR1 is KGHSH and CDR2 is LQKENI in the germline V gene. The CDR3 loop is CASSPRGPENEQYF. In DNA, the CDR3 is TGTGCCAGCTCACCACGGGGGCCGGAAAACGAGCAGTACTTC.

The rearrangement joins TRBV6-4 to TRBJ1-6; 7 nucleotides align to TRBD1. The CDR3 covers 16 residues. CDR1 is MRHNA, CDR2 SNTAGT, per germline. This CDR3 reads CVCSDDRVANNSPLHF. The CDR3 DNA reads as TGTGTCTGCAGCGACGACAGGGTCGCGAATAATTCACCCCTCCACTTT.

This clonotype was observed many times. The rearrangement uses TRBV12-3 or TRBV12-4 and TRBJ2-7, with D perhaps matching TRBD1 or TRBD2 (5 bases each). CDR3 length equals 15 residues. V lost 4 bases to trimming and J lost 4 bases, with 17 bases between them. The CDR3 DNA reads TGTGCCAGCAGTTCCGAAGATGGGACCGCGTACGAGCAGTACTTC. It translates to CASSSEDGTAYEQYF.

This clonotype was observed a few times. The V and J genes are TRBV14 and TRBJ2-7; D is unclear. V was clipped by 3 bases and J by 3 bases, with 12 bases between them. The germline CDR1 and CDR2 sequences are SGHDN and FVKESK. The CDR3 spans 14 residues. This chain's CDR3 is CASSHPPKNYEQYF. The CDR3 nucleotides are TGTGCCAGCAGCCACCCACCGAAAAACTACGAGCAGTACTTC.

The V and J genes are TRBV7-8 and TRBJ2-7; 8 bases align to TRBD2. CDR3 length equals 14 residues. V was clipped by 11 bases and J by 2 bases; unmatched bases: 11. From germline, CDR1 is SGHVS and CDR2 FQNEAQ. CDR3 nucleotide sequence: TGTGCCCTTAGCGGGGCCGGCACGGCCTACGAGCAGTACTTC. Amino acids: CALSGAGTAYEQYF.

This clonotype was seen ten or more times. The chain combines TRBV29-1 with TRBJ1-1; D possibly corresponds to TRBD1 (5 bases). The germline V gene has CDR1 SQVTM and CDR2 ANQGSEA. The ends were cut back, 4 bases at V and 4 bases at J, with 16 bases in the middle. CDR3 length: 14 amino acids. In DNA, the CDR3 is TGCAGCGTTGGAGGGGCAACGGTGGTCACTGAAGCTTTCTTT. Its protein product is CSVGGATVVTEAFF.

This clonotype was found many times. The genes are TRBV5-1 and TRBJ2-7, with 7 bases fitting TRBD1. The CDR3 has 17 residues. Germline CDR1 SGHRS, CDR2 YFSETQ. V lost 4 bases to trimming and J lost 3 bases; unmatched junction nucleotides: 16. CDR3: CASSQGQVRTFLYEQYF. The CDR3 region has the DNA TGCGCCAGCAGCCAAGGACAGGTGAGGACGTTCCTCTACGAGCAGTACTTC. The variable domain in full, with the rest retrieved from reference TRBV5-1 and TRBJ2-7, is KAGVTQTPRYLIKTRGQQVTLSCSPISGHRSVSWYQQTPGQGLQFLFEYFSETQRNKGNFPGRFSGRQFSNSRSEMNVSTLELGDSALYLCASSQGQVRTFLYEQYFGPGTRLTVT.

In its sample, this clonotype was seen once. The chain employs TRBV27 and TRBJ1-2; maybe TRBD1 (5 bases). The CDR3 is 19 amino acids. The germline CDR1 and CDR2 sequences are MNHEY and SMNVEV (reference sequence). V lost 2 bases and J 3 bases, leaving 25 bases between the germline ends. CDR3 sequence (DNA): TGTGCCAGCAGTTTAAAGGGCCCTGGCATCTGGGGGACTTACTATGGCTACACCTTC. Protein product: CASSLKGPGIWGTYYGYTF.

In this sample, this clonotype turned up many times. This chain links TRBV6-1 with TRBJ1-1; 7 nucleotides match TRBD1. The V gene's germline CDR1 is MNHNS and CDR2 SASEGT. The V and J ends lost 5 bases and 0 bases, in that order; junction bases with no gene match: 3. The CDR3 runs 14 residues. CDR3 amino acids: CASSPQGMNTEAFF. For the CDR3, the DNA is TGTGCCAGCAGTCCACAGGGGATGAACACTGAAGCTTTCTTT.

The chain couples TRBV15 to TRBJ1-6; 9 bases match TRBD1. The CDR3 is 16 residues long. Germline V gene sequence: CDR1 LNHNV, CDR2 YYDKDF (reference sequence). V trimming: 3 bases; J trimming: 9 bases; junction bases outside the gene matches: 9. The CDR3 DNA reads as TGTGCCACCAGCAGCCCCCGGGACAGGGATGGTTCACCCCTCCACTTT. It is translated as CATSSPRDRDGSPLHF.

This clonotype came up many times. The chain recombines TRBV12-3 or TRBV12-4 with TRBJ2-7, with 7 bases lining up with TRBD2. V was clipped by 7 bases and J by 0 bases; unmatched bases: 3. CDR3 length: 13 amino acids. The CDR3 DNA reads TGTGCCAGCAAGCGGGGCCACTCCTACGAGCAGTACTTC. Translation gives CASKRGHSYEQYF.

In its sample, this clonotype was seen many times. CDR3 residues: CATSRNLYGYTF. CDR3 DNA: TGTGCCACCAGCAGAAATCTCTATGGCTACACCTTC. The V gene is TRBV15, the J gene TRBJ1-2; no firm D call. Trimming pared 2 bases from V and 4 bases from J, leaving 5 bases between. CDR1 LNHNV and CDR2 YYDKDF come from the germline V gene (reference sequence). CDR3 length: 12 residues.

This chain connects TRBV27 to TRBJ2-4; no clear D. The ends were cut back, 3 bases at V and 1 base at J, with 7 bases in the middle. The V gene's germline CDR1 is MNHEY and CDR2 SMNVEV (reference sequence). The CDR3 loop spans 14 amino acids. CDR3: CASSFAGAKNIQYF. CDR3 nucleotides: TGTGCCAGCAGTTTCGCCGGGGCCAAAAACATTCAGTACTTC.